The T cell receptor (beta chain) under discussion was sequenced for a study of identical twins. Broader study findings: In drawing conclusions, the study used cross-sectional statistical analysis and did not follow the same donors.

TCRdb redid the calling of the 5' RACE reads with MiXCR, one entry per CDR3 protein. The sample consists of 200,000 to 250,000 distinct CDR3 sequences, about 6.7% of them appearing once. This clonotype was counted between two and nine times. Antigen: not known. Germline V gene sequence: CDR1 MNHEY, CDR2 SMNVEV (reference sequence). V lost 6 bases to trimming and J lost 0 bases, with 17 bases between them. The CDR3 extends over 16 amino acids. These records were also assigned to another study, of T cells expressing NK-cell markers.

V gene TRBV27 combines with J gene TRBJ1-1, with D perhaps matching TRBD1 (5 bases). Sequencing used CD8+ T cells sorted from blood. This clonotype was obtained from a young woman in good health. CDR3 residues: CASRTTFRVLNTEAFF. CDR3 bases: TGTGCCAGCAGAACAACATTCAGGGTACTGAACACTGAAGCTTTCTTT.